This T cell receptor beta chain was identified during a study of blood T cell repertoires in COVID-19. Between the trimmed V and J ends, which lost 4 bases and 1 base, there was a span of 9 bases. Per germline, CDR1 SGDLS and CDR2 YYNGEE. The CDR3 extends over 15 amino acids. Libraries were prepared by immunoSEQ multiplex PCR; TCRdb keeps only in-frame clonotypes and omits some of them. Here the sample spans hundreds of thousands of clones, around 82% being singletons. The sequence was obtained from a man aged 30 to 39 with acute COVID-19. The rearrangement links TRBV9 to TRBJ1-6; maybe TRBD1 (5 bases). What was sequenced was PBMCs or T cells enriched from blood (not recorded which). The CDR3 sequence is CASSPTGSYNSPLHF. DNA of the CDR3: TGTGCCAGCAGCCCAACAGGTTCCTATAATTCACCCCTCCACTTT.